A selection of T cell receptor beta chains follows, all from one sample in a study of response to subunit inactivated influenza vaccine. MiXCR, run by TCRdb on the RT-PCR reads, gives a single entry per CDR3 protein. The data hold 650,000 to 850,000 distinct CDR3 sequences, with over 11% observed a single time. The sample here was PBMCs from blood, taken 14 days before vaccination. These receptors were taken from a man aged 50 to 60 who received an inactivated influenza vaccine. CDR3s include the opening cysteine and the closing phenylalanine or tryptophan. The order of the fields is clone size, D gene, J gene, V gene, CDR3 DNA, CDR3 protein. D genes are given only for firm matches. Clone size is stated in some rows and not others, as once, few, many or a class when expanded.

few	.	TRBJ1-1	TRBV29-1	TGCAGCGTTGCGCAGGAAACTGAAGCTTTCTTT	CSVAQETEAFF
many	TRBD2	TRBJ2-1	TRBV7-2	TGTGCCAGCAGCGCCCAGCGGGGAGGTCTGAATGAGCAGTTCTTC	CASSAQRGGLNEQFF
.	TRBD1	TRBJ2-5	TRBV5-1	TGCGCCAGCAGCTTGGGGGGACAGGGTACCTATGAGACCCAGTACTTC	CASSLGGQGTYETQYF
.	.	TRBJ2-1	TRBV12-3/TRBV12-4	TGTGCCAGCGGAGGTGCCAATGAGCAGTTCTTC	CASGGANEQFF
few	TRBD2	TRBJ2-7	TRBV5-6	TGTGCCAGCAGCTTGCATACCGGGACTAGATGGTACGAGCAGTACTTC	CASSLHTGTRWYEQYF
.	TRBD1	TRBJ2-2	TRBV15	TGTGCCACAGGGTCGAAACAGGGGCAGTTCGCGAACACCGGGGAGCTGTTTTTT	CATGSKQGQFANTGELFF
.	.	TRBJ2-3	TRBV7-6	TGTGCCAGCAGCCCCCACATCAACGCAGATACGCAGTATTTT	CASSPHINADTQYF
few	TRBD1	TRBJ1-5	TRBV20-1	TGCAGTGCTAGACGGGACAGGTCCATGGCCCAGCATTTT	CSARRDRSMAQHF
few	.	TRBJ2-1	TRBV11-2	TGTGCCAGCAGCTTAGTTAGGGCGTGGAATGAGCAGTTCTTC	CASSLVRAWNEQFF
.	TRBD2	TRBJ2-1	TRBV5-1	TGCGCCAGCAGCTTTAGCGGGAGAGGCAATGAGCAGTTCTTC	CASSFSGRGNEQFF
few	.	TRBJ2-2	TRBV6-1	TGTGCCAGCAGGCAGAGGACCGGGACAACCGACACCGGGGAGCTGTTTTTT	CASRQRTGTTDTGELFF
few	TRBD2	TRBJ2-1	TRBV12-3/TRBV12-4	TGTGCCAGCAGTTTAGTGGTGGGAGGGACCAATGAGCAGTTCTTC	CASSLVVGGTNEQFF
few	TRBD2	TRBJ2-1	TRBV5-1	TGCGCCAGCAGCGTGACTAGCGGGAGCTATGAGCAGTTCTTC	CASSVTSGSYEQFF
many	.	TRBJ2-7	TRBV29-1	TGCAGCGTTAGTAGGGTGAACGAGCAGTACTTC	CSVSRVNEQYF
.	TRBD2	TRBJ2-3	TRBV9	TGTGCCAGCAGCGTAGGCCCTAGCGGGAACCCAGATACGCAGTATTTT	CASSVGPSGNPDTQYF
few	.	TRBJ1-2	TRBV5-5	TGTGCCAGCAGCCTGATTGGGGGCAGTCATGGCTACACCTTC	CASSLIGGSHGYTF
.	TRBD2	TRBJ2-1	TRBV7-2	TGTGCCAGCAGCTTTACTAGCGGTTTCTACAATGAGCAGTTCTTC	CASSFTSGFYNEQFF
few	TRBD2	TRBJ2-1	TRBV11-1	TGTGCCAGCAGAAGTGGGATCGGGACTAGCGGGAAAGTGAGTCGAGAGCAGTTCTTC	CASRSGIGTSGKVSREQFF
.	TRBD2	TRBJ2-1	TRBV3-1	TGTGCCAGCAGCCAAGAGGGACTAGCGGGGAGATACAATGAGCAGTTCTTC	CASSQEGLAGRYNEQFF
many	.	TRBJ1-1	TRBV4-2	TGTGCCAGCAGCCAACTGCACGCAAAGAACACTGAAGCTTTCTTT	CASSQLHAKNTEAFF
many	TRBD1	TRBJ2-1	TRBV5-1	TGCGCCAGCAGCGTGACAGGGACCGTTGAGCAGTTCTTC	CASSVTGTVEQFF
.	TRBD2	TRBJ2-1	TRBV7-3	TGTGCCAGCAGTATAGGACTAGCGAATGAGCAGTTCTTC	CASSIGLANEQFF
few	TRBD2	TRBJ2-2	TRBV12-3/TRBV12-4	TGTGCCAGCAGAGCGGGGGTTAACACCGGGGAGCTGTTTTTT	CASRAGVNTGELFF
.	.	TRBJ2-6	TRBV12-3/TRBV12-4	TGTGCCAGCAGTTTAGCCGGTAGGGCCAACGTCCTGACTTTC	CASSLAGRANVLTF
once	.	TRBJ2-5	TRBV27	TGTGCCAGCAGTTTAGAATCTAGGGGGGAGACCCAGTACTTC	CASSLESRGETQYF
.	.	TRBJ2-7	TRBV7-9	TGTGCCAGCAGCTTAGCCGCGAGCGGCAGGCCCTACGAGCAGTACTTC	CASSLAASGRPYEQYF
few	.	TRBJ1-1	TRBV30	TGTGCCTGGAGCGGGATCACTGAAGCTTTCTTT	CAWSGITEAFF
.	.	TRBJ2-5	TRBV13	TGTGCCAGCAGCTTAGACATCCAAGAGACCCAGTACTTC	CASSLDIQETQYF
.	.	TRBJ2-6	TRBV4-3	TGCGCCAGCAGCATCACACTCGCTGGGGCCAACGTCCTGACTTTC	CASSITLAGANVLTF
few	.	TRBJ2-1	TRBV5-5	TGTGCCAGCAGCTGGGGGGGACAGCAGGAGCAGTTCTTC	CASSWGGQQEQFF
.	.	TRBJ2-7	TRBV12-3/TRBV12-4	TGTGCCAGCAGTTTAGGGTACGGGGATGTGGACGAGCAGTACTTC	CASSLGYGDVDEQYF
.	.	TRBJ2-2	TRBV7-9	TGTGCCAGCAGCTTAGCTATCAGCACCGGGGAGCTGTTTTTT	CASSLAISTGELFF
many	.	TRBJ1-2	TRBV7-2	TGTGCCAGCAGCTTAGTCAGGGATAACTATGGCTACACCTTC	CASSLVRDNYGYTF
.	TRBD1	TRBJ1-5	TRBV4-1	TGCGCCAGCAGCCAGTTCAGGGGGCCCAATCAGCCCCAGCATTTT	CASSQFRGPNQPQHF
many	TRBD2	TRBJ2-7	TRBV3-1	TGTGCCAGCAGCCAAGGTGCGGGAGGGGCCTACGAGCAGTACTTC	CASSQGAGGAYEQYF
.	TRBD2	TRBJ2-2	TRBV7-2	TGTGCCAGCAGCTCCCTAGCGGGAGGGCCTAACACCGGGGAGCTGTTTTTT	CASSSLAGGPNTGELFF
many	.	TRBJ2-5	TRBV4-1	TGCGCCAGCAGCCAGATCCGTAGGGAGACCCAGTACTTC	CASSQIRRETQYF
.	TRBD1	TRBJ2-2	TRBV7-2	TGTGCCAGCAGCAGTCGCGGGACAGGGAACACCGGGGAGCTGTTTTTT	CASSSRGTGNTGELFF
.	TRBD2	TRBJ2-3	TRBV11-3	TGTGCCAGCAGCTTCGGCGGGAGGCCCCCAGATACGCAGTATTTT	CASSFGGRPPDTQYF
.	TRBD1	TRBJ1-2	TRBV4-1	TGCGCCAGCAGCCACAAAACGGGACAGATACTTTATGGCTACACCTTC	CASSHKTGQILYGYTF
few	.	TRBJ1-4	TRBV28	TGTGCCAGCAGTGCGGGGGGACTTGGTGAAAAACTGTTTTTT	CASSAGGLGEKLFF
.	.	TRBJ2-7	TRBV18	TGTGCCAGCTCACCAGTCGGGGAGTCCTACGAGCAGTACTTC	CASSPVGESYEQYF
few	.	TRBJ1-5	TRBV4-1	TGCGCCAGCAGCCAAGCGGGCCGAGGTAATCAGCCCCAGCATTTT	CASSQAGRGNQPQHF
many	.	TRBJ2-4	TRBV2	TGTGCCACCGAGGACCCGCCGGAGGACATTCAGTACTTC	CATEDPPEDIQYF
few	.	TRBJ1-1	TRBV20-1	TGCAGTGCTAGTACCCGCGGAACAGAAGCTTTCTTT	CSASTRGTEAFF
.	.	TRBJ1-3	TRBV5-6	TGTGCCAGCAGCTTGAAAGAGAACCTCAGGAACACCATATATTTT	CASSLKENLRNTIYF
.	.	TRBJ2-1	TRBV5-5	TGTGCCAGCAGCTTGATCGGGAGAGGCCATGAGCAGTTCTTC	CASSLIGRGHEQFF
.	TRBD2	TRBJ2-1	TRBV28	TGTGCCAGCAGTTTAGATAGCGGGAGGCCTCTACCCTACAATGAGCAGTTCTTC	CASSLDSGRPLPYNEQFF
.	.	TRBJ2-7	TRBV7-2	TGTGCCAGCAGCTTAGCCCCAGGGGAGGGGGAACGACAGTACTTC	CASSLAPGEGERQYF
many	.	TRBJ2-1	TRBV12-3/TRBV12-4	TGTGCCAGCCTGCCTACGGCAGGGCCTGAGCAGTTCTTC	CASLPTAGPEQFF
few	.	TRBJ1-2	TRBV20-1	TGCAGTGCACGGAACGGGGGCTACACCTTC	CSARNGGYTF
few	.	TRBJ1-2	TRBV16	TGTGCCAGCAGCCCCGACAGTGGCGGCTACACCTTC	CASSPDSGGYTF
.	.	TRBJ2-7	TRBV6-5	TGTGCCAGCAGTTACTCGGTGACTACTAACGAGCAGTACTTC	CASSYSVTTNEQYF
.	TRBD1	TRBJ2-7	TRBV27	TGTGCCAGCAGTTCTCTCTTCGACGGACAGGGGGCCTACGAGCAGTACTTC	CASSSLFDGQGAYEQYF
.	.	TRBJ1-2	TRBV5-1	TGCGCCAGCAGCTTAGGACCAACAGGGAAGACCTATGGCTACACCTTC	CASSLGPTGKTYGYTF
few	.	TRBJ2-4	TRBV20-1	TGCAGTGCGGTATCTGTGGGGGCCGAAAACATTCAGTACTTC	CSAVSVGAENIQYF
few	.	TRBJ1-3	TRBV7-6	TGTGCCAGCAGCTTAGCTTTGACAGTCTCTGGAAACACCATATATTTT	CASSLALTVSGNTIYF
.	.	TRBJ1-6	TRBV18	TGTGCCAGCTCACCACGACGGGATAATTCACCCCTCCACTTT	CASSPRRDNSPLHF
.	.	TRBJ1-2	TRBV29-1	TGCAGCGTTGACAGACAGGCAAACTATGGCTACACCTTC	CSVDRQANYGYTF
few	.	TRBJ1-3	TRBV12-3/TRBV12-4	TGTGCCAGCAGCCGACAGTTAGTCTCTGGAAACACCATATATTTT	CASSRQLVSGNTIYF